This T cell receptor beta chain was identified during a study of Tregs in tolerant kidney transplant recipients. Study-wide findings and caveats: No direct test of biological reproducibility was done here. Activated donor B cell expansion appeared to reveal the most relevant donor-specific TCRbeta repertoire.

Germline assignment: CDR1 SGHRS and CDR2 YFSETQ. The CDR3 has 16 residues. V shed 4 bases, J shed 4 bases, and the junction held 7 bases outside the gene matches. This clone was picked up one time. Its antigen remains unknown. Unstimulated Tregs (CD4+CD25+CD127-) and CD4+CD25- non-Tregs were sorted from PBMCs. This table comes from immunoSEQ multiplex PCR, and its TCRdb copy is limited to in-frame clones, with some not included. The repertoire holds under 80,000 clones, with roughly 88% as singletons. Source: Tregs from blood, taken before the transplant. The source of this sequence is a human donor who received a combined kidney and bone marrow transplant. This chain uses TRBV5-1 with TRBJ2-2; 10 nucleotides align to TRBD2. The CDR3 DNA is TGCGCCAGCAGCGCGTTAGCGGGAGGTGGCACCGGGGAGCTGTTTTTT. As protein: CASSALAGGGTGELFF.